This T cell receptor (beta chain) was identified during a study of CD8+CD57+ T cells in acquired aplastic anemia. Study-wide results and caveats: Patients were compared with controls for CD8+ Simpson's diversity, and no significant difference emerged.

Note on this clonotype: Its matching antigen is unknown.

CDR3 length equals 13 residues. V was clipped by 3 bases and J by 7 bases, with 13 bases between them. The germline CDR1 and CDR2 sequences are LNHNV and YYDKDF (reference sequence). The authors sequenced patients whose flow cytometry had shown CD8+CD57+ cell expansion. TCR beta VDJ and CDR3 profiles were obtained from a genomic DNA template. Via MiXCR, TCRdb re-called the reads, giving one row per CDR3 protein. The repertoire holds roughly 500,000 distinct CDR3 sequences, less than 35% seen once, with roughly 0.8% in the top ten. This rearrangement joins TRBV15 to TRBJ2-7, with D possibly matching TRBD1 (5 bases). Material: sorted CD4+, CD8+, or CD8+CD57+ T cells (not recorded which) from PBMCs. This clonotype was obtained from a human donor with aplastic anemia. This CDR3 is CATSSRDSWEQYF. The CDR3 DNA is TGTGCCACCAGCAGCCGAGACAGCTGGGAGCAGTACTTC.